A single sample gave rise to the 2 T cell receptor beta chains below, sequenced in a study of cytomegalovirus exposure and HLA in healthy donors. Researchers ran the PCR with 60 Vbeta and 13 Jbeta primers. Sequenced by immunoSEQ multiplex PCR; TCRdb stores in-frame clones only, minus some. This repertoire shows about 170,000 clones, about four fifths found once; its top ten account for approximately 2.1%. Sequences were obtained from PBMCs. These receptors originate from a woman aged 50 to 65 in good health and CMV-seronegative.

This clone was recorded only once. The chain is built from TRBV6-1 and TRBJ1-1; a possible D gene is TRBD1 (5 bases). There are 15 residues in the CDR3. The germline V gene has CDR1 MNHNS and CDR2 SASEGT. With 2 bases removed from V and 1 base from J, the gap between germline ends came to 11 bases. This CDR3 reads CASSESGRANTEAFF. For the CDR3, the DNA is TGTGCCAGCAGTGAATCAGGGAGGGCGAACACTGAAGCTTTCTTT.

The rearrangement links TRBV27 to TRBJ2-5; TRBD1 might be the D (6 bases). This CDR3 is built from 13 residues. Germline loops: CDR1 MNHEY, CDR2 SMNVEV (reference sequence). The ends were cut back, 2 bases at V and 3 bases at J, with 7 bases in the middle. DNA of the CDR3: TGTGCCAGCAGTTTAACAGGGAAAGAGACCCAGTACTTC. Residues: CASSLTGKETQYF.